The present entry profiles one T cell receptor (beta chain) with its context. The antigen this receptor binds is unknown. There are no base qualities to consult, and no much larger clone falls within one base. This entry belongs to a study of PD-1 blockade in classical Hodgkin lymphoma (dated by TCRdb to the early 2020s). For context, the study as a whole: Nivolumab dosing was 3 mg/kg intravenously every 2 weeks, continuing until either disease progression or unacceptable toxicity. The study used CyTOF and TCR beta sequencing to define a peripheral blood immune signature of response to PD-1 blockade in classical Hodgkin lymphoma.

In the paper's terms, the time point label means: cycle 4 day 1 (C4D1), after 6 weeks of nivolumab. Every trial patient had relapsed after autologous stem cell transplantation, and cohorts A, B and C differed in prior brentuximab vedotin exposure. The trial cohort included 45 to 65 patients with relapsed/refractory classical Hodgkin lymphoma, and each patient had a best overall response of complete response, partial response or progressive disease. Trial patients were treated with single-agent nivolumab in the multi-cohort phase II CheckMate 205 trial. An independent review committee assessed best overall response by applying the 2007 International Working Group response criteria. PBMCs from the trial were collected at three points: immediately before nivolumab initiation (C1D1), and during therapy at cycle 2 day 1 and cycle 4 day 1. After peripheral blood was drawn into 8 mL Vacutainer Cell Preparation Tubes, PBMCs were isolated by centrifugation and then cryopreserved.

The germline V gene (reference sequence) provides CDR1 LNHNV and CDR2 YYDKDF. The CDR3 spans 12 residues, from the cysteine through the phenylalanine. The DNA shown is the 36-base CDR3, in frame from base 1. Unmatched junction bases come to 3, with V trimmed by 8 bases and J by 4 bases. Points the paper makes about the study in general: Baseline diversity similar to that of newly diagnosed patients was observed in trial patients achieving complete response, whereas significantly lower diversity was observed in partial responders and progressors. Only a single clinical trial cohort was studied, and what caused the repertoire differences, possibly disease activity or prior therapy, remained undefined. Baseline TCR diversity was reported to be lower in newly diagnosed patients than in healthy donors, and even lower in relapsed/refractory patients. CD4+ but not CD8+ TCR diversity rose significantly by C4D1 (p=0.0027 vs p=0.16), most apparent in complete responders (p=0.02). Lower diversity was seen in patients whose nivolumab began less than 1 year after ASCT, and these patients were left out of later analyses so that immune reconstitution would not confound the results.

Genomic DNA was isolated using the Qiagen DNeasy kit from unsorted PBMCs as well as from negatively selected CD4+ and CD8+ fractions. Using primers that anneal to V and J segments, immunoSEQ multiplex PCR amplified the TCR beta CDR3 regions. A synthetic immune receptor repertoire was used to minimize amplification bias, and remaining bias was computationally removed after sequencing. The study's processing was this. Custom Python scripts were used to quantify repertoire diversity as the Shannon entropy index. Unsorted, CD4+ and CD8+ repertoires were analyzed separately, except for combined analyses in which CD4+ and CD8+ sequences were merged in silico. Clonal expansion was defined as at least a 2-fold frequency increase after treatment relative to C1D1, with a pseudocount of 0.5 for undetected baseline clones. Singleton clones were defined as clones with 0 or 1 copy at C1D1, and non-singleton clones were defined as clones with 2 or more copies. By matching protein sequences in sorted samples from the same patient, clones expanded in unsorted samples were annotated as CD4+, CD8+ or unknown. Wilcoxon tests on paired samples were used to test diversity changes from C1D1 to C4D1. What TCRdb holds here is the immuneACCESS table cut down to in-frame rearrangements. Part of the clones is not present; checked against another copy, under half of the missing clones reflect an unresolved V gene, and the others are unexplained. The V and J calls and clone size were taken over from that table, and D and trimming were inferred from the DNA. In this sample the table shows some 90,000 clones, 83% of which occur a single time. Clones ranked in the top ten supply 15% to 20% of the sample.

The starting material was peripheral blood mononuclear cells (PBMCs), obtained before the fourth cycle of nivolumab. The rearranged chain carries TRBV15 and TRBJ1-2, and 8 junctional nucleotides match TRBD1. The receptor was isolated from a human donor with classical Hodgkin lymphoma. The CDR3 amino acid sequence is: CATADRGYGYTF. The DNA is as follows: TGTGCCACCGCCGACAGGGGCTATGGCTACACCTTC.